This T cell receptor (beta chain) comes out of a study of a mutant IDH1 vaccine in newly diagnosed glioma (dated by TCRdb to about 2021). Context from the whole study: Patients received eight vaccinations in weeks 1, 3, 5, 7, 11, 15, 19 and 23, corresponding to visits V03 through V10. Vaccination began 4-6 weeks after radiotherapy alone, or alongside temozolomide cycles in the chemotherapy-containing groups. Peripheral blood was drawn at six visits: V03 (baseline), V05, V07, V10, V12 and V13. The roughly 32 treated patients were 62.5% male and 37.5% female, with a mean age of approximately 40 years. For exploratory analyses, longitudinal TCRB deep sequencing was carried out in 25 treated patients wherever samples were available. Before enrollment, most patients had been given radiochemotherapy with temozolomide as standard therapy, while the rest had received either radiotherapy alone or temozolomide alone. Results and caveats for the whole study, not just this receptor: Vaccine-induced immune responses across multiple MHC alleles were detected in 90% to 95% of patients. It was noted by the authors that analyses of patient blood samples could not be reproduced owing to sample limitations. Availability determined which PBMC samples were chosen for TCRB deep sequencing. Changes in the top peripheral T cell clonotypes picked up by TCRB sequencing did not appear to be linked to pseudoprogression.

The library was obtained by the immunoSEQ multiplex PCR assay. Rearranged TCR beta chain sequences were amplified with the hsTCRB Kit following the manufacturer's protocol. Sequencing of TCRB libraries was carried out on an Illumina MiSeq. Turning to the authors' computational methods: The proprietary platform of the kit vendor was used for demultiplexing, trimming and gene mapping. The clones in this table, taken by TCRdb from immuneACCESS, are in-frame only. Not every clone is retained; where verified, under half of the shortfall comes from an unresolved V gene, and the cause of the rest is unknown. V, J and clone size are taken as reported in that table, and D and trimming were inferred from the DNA itself. This sample gives 55,000 to 65,000 clones in total; approximately 80% of them show up just once. The ten largest clonotypes hold 4.5% to 7.5% of the sample. The sample's time point, from its label and the paper: week 11, during vaccination. Each vaccine dose, consisting of 300 ug of a 20-mer mutant IDH1 peptide in Montanide, was administered subcutaneously with topical imiquimod. Newly diagnosed WHO grade 3 or 4 IDH1-mutant astrocytomas showing loss of nuclear ATRX were present in the donors. The samples were drawn from NOA16, a multicentre, single-arm, open-label phase I trial in Germany that tested a mutant IDH1 peptide vaccine in humans for the first time. Genomic DNA for TCRB sequencing was extracted from EDTA blood using the DNeasy Blood and Tissue Kit.

The CDR3 numbers 13 residues from cysteine through phenylalanine. Just CDR3 DNA is preserved here, 39 bases in frame from base 1. The germline ends are 13 bases apart after V is trimmed by 3 bases and J by 10 bases. The germline V gene supplies CDR1 SGHDN and CDR2 FVKESK. Concerning this clone itself: Its recognized antigen is unknown. No much larger clone exists at a distance of one base, and base qualities are not known.

The V gene is TRBV14 and the J gene is TRBJ1-5; a tentative D call is TRBD1 (5 bases match). The source of this sequence is a man aged 50-59 years with glioma. The sequences come from PBMCs, collected from a glioma patient whose treatment included an IDH1 peptide vaccine. The DNA sequence is given as TGTGCCAGCAGCCAGGGTGGGGGATCACCCCAGCATTTT. Translated, this is CASSQGGGSPQHF. The variable domain in full, with residues beyond the CDR3 obtained from the reference TRBV14 and TRBJ1-5 genes, is EAGVTQFPSHSVIEKGQTVTLRCDPISGHDNLYWYRRVMGKEIKFLLHFVKESKQDESGMPNNRFLAERTGGTYSTLKVQPAELEDSGVYFCASSQGGGSPQHFGDGTRLSIL.